This TCR beta chain was sequenced for a study of blood T cells in healthy people across ages. Overall study context: The capture of about one barcoded beta molecule per two T cells was achieved by template switching. Whole-study results and caveats: Compared with aged donors, long-lived donors showed fewer expanded clones, suggesting selection.

The CDR3 has 12 amino acids. Trimming at V came to 6 bases and at J to 5 bases, leaving 3 bases not matched to a gene. The V gene's germline CDR1 is SNHLY and CDR2 FYNNEI. For the second PCR, which ran for roughly 7 to 11 cycles, a sample-barcoded 5' primer and a J-beta primer mix were used. TCRdb called the 5' RACE reads again in MiXCR, with one record for every CDR3 protein. This sample has hundreds of thousands of distinct CDR3 sequences; more than 55% occur once, and the top ten carry around 24%. A single count supports this clonotype. The antigen remains unidentified. Sample: blood. J is TRBJ1-2 and V is TRBV2; 7 nucleotides line up with TRBD1. This TCR came from a man aged 35 to 55 in good health. Written as DNA, the CDR3 is TGTGCCAGCAGGCGACAGGGTTATGGCTACACCTTC. Its translation: CASRRQGYGYTF.